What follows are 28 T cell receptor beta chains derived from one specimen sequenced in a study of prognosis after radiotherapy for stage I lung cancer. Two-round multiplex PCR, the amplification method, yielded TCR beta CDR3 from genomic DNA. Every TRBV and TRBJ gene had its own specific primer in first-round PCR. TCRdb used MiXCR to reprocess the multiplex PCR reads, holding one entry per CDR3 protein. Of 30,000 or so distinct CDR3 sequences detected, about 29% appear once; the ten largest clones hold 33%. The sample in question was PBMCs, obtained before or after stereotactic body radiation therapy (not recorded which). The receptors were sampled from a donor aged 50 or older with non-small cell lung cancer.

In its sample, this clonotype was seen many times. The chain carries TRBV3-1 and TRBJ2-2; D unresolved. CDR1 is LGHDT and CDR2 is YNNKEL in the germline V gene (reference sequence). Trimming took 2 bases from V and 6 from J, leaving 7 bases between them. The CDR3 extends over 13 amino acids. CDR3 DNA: TGTGCCAGCAGCCAATTCCAAGCCGGGGAGCTGTTTTTT. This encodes CASSQFQAGELFF.

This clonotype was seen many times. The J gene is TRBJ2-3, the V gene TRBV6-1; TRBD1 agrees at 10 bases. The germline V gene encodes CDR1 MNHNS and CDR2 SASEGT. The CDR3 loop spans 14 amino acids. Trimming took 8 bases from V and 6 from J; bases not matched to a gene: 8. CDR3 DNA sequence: TGTGCCAGCGGAATGACAGGGGGCCGGGATACGCAGTATTTT. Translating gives CASGMTGGRDTQYF.

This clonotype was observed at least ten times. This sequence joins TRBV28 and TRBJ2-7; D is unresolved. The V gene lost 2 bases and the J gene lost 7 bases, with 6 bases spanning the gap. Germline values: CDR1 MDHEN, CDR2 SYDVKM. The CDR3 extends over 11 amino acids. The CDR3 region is CASSLAREQYF. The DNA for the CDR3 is TGTGCCAGCAGTTTAGCCAGGGAGCAGTACTTC.

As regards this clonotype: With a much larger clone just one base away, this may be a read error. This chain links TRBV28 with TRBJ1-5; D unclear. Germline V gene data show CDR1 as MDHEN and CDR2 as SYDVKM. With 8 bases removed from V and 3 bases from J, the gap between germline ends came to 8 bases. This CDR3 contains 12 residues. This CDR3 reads CASSDPNQPQHF. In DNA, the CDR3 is TGTGCCAGCTCAGATCCCAATCAGCCCCAGCATTTT.

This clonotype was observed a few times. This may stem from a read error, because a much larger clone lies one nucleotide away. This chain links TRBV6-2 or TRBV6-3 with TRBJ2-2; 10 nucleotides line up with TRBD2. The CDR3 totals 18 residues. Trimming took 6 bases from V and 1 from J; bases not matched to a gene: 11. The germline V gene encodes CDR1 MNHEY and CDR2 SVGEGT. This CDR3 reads CASRTGTSVRGNTGELFF. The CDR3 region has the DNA TGTGCCAGCAGGACCGGGACTAGCGTGAGGGGGAACACCGGGGAGCTGTTTTTT.

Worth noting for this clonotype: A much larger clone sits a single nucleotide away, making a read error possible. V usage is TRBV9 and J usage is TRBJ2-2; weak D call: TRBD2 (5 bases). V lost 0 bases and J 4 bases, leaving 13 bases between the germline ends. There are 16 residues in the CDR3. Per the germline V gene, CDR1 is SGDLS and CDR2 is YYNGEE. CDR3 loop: CASSVGGNGSTGELFF. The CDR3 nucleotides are TGTGCCAGCAGCGTAGGAGGGAATGGATCCACCGGGGAGCTGTTTTTT.

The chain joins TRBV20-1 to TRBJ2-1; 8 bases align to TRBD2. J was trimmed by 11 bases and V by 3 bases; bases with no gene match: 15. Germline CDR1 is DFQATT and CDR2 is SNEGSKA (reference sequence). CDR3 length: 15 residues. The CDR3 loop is CSASPGTSFISKQFF. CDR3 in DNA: TGCAGTGCTAGCCCCGGGACTAGTTTCATATCTAAGCAGTTCTTC.

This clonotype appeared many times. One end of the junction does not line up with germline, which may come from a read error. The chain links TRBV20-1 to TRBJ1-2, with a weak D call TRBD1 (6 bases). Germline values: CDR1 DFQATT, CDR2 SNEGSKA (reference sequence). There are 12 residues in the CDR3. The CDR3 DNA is TGCAGTGCACCCTGGGGGGCGAGTGGCTCCACCTTC. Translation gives CSAPWGASGSTF.

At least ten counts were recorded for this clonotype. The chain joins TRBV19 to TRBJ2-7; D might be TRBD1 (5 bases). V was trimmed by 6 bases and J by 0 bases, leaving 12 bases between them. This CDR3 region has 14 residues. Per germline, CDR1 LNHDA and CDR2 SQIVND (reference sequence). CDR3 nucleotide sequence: TGTGCCAGTAGCCCGGACACGACCTCCTACGAGCAGTACTTC. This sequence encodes CASSPDTTSYEQYF.

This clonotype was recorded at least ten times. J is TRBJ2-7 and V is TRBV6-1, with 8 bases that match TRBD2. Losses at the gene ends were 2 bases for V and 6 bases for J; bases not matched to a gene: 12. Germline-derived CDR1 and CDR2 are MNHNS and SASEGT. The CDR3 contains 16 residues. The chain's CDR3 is CASSENWAGGIGEQYF. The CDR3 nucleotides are TGTGCCAGCAGTGAAAACTGGGCGGGGGGCATCGGCGAGCAGTACTTC.

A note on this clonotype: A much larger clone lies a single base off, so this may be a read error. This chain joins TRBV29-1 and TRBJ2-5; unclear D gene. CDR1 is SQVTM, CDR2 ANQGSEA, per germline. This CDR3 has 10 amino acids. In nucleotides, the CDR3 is TGCATCGTCAGACAAGAGACCCAGTACTTC. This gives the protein CIVRQETQYF.

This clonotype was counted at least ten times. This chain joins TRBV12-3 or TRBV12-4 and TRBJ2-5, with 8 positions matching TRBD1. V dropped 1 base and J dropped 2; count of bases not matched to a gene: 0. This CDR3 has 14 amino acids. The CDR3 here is CASSLGQGQETQYF. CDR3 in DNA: TGTGCCAGCAGTTTAGGACAGGGGCAAGAGACCCAGTACTTC.

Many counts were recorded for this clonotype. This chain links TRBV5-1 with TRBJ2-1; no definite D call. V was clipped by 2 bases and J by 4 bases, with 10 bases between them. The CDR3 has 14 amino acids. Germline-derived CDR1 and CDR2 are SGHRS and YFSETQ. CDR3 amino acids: CASSFAFQYNEQFF. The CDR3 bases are TGCGCCAGCAGCTTTGCGTTCCAGTACAATGAGCAGTTCTTC.

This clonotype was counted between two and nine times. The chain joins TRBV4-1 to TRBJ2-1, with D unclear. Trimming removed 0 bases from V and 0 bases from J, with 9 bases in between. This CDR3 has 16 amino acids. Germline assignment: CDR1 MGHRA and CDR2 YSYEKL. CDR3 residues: CASSQEWFSSYNEQFF. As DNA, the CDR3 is TGCGCCAGCAGCCAAGAATGGTTTTCCTCCTACAATGAGCAGTTCTTC.

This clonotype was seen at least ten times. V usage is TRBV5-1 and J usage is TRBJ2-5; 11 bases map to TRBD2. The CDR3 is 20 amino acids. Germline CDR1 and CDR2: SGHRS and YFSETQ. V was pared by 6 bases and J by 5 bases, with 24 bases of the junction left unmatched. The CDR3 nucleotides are TGCGCCAGCAACAGGATCCCGGGGACTAGCGGCTCTAACCGAGGGGAGACCCAGTACTTC. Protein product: CASNRIPGTSGSNRGETQYF.

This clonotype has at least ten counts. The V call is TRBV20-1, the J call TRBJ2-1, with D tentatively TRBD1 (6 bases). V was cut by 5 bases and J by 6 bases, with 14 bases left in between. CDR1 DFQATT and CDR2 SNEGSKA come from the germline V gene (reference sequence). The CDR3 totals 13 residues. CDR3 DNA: TGCAGTGCTGGACAGAACAAAGGCAATGAGCAGTTCTTC. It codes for CSAGQNKGNEQFF.

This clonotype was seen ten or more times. CDR3: CSARHDKVPHYGYTF. CDR3 coding DNA: TGCAGTGCTAGGCACGACAAAGTCCCACACTATGGCTACACCTTC. This rearrangement joins TRBV20-1 to TRBJ1-2; D call uncertain. V dropped 3 bases and J dropped 3 bases, with 17 bases sitting between them. Per germline, CDR1 DFQATT and CDR2 SNEGSKA (reference sequence). This CDR3 comprises 15 residues.

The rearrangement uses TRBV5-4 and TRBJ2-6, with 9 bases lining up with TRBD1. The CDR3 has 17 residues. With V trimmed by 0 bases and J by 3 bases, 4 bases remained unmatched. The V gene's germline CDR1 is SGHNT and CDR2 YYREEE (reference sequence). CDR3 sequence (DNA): TGTGCCAGCAGCTTGGACAGGGGGCTAGTTGGGGCCAACGTCCTGACTTTC. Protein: CASSLDRGLVGANVLTF.

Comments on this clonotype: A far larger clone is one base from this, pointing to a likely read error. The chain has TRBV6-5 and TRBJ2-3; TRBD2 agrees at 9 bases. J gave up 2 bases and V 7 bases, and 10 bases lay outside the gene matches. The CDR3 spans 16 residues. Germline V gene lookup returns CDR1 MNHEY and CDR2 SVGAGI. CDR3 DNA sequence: TGTGCCAGCATTGGCTTAGCGGGGGTTTTCACAGATACGCAGTATTTT. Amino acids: CASIGLAGVFTDTQYF.

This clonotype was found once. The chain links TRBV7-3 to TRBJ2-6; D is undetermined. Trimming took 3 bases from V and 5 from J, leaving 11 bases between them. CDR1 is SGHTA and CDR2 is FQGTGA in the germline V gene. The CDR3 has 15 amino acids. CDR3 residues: CASSLQVAWANVLTF. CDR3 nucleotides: TGTGCCAGCAGCTTGCAGGTGGCTTGGGCCAACGTCCTGACTTTC. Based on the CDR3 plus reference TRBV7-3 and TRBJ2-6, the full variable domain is GAGVSQTPSNKVTEKGKYVELRCDPISGHTALYWYRQSLGQGPEFLIYFQGTGAADDSGLPNDRFFAVRPEGSVSTLKIQRTERGDSAVYLCASSLQVAWANVLTFGAGSRLTVL.

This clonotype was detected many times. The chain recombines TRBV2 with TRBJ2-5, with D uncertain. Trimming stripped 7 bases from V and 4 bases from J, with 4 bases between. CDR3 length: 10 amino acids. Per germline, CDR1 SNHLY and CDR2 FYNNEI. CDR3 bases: TGTGCCAGCACAGGAGAGACCCAGTACTTC. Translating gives CASTGETQYF.

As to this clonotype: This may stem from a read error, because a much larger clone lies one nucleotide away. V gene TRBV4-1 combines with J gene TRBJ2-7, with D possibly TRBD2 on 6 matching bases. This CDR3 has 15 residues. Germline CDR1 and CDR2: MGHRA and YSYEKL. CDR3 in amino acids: CASSQPTSSSYDQYF. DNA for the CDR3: TGCGCCAGCAGCCAACCAACTAGCAGCTCCTACGATCAGTACTTC.

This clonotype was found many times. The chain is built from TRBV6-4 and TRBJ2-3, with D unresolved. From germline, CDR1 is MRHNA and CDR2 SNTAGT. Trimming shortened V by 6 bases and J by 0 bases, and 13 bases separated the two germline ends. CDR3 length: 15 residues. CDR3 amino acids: CASRQRVGSTDTQYF. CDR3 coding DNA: TGTGCCAGCAGACAGCGAGTCGGAAGCACAGATACGCAGTATTTT.

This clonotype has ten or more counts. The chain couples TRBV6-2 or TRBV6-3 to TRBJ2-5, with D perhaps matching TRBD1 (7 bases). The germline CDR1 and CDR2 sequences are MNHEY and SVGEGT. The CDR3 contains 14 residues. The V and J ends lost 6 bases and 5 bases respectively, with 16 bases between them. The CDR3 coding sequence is TGTGCCAGCAGCCATTGGGACAGCGGGGAGACCCAGTACTTC. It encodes CASSHWDSGETQYF.

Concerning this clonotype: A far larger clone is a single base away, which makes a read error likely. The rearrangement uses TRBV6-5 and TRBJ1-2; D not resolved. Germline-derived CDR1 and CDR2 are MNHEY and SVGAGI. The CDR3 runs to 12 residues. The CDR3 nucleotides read TGTTCCAGCAGTTACGGTTACGACGGCTACACCTTC. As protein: CSSSYGYDGYTF.

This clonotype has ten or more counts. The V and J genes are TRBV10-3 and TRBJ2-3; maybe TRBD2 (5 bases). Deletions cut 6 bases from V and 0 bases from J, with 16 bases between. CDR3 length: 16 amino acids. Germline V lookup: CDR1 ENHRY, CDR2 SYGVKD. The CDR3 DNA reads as TGTGCCATCAGGGGGAGAGGTAGCGAAAGCACAGATACGCAGTATTTT. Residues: CAIRGRGSESTDTQYF.

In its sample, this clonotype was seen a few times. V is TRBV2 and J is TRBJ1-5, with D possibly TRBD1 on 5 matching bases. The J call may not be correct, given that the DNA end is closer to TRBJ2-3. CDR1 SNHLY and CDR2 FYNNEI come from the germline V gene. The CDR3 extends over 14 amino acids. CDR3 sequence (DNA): TGTGCCAACAGAAGACACCAGGGCAATCAGCCCCAGTATTTT. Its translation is CANRRHQGNQPQYF.

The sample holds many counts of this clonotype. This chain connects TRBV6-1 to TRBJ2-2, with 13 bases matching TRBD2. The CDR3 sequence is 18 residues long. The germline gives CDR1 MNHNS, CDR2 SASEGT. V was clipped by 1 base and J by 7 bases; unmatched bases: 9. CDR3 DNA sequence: TGTGCCAGCAGTGAAGGGGGACTAGCGGGATGGGGCCGCGGGGAGCTGTTTTTT. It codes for CASSEGGLAGWGRGELFF.